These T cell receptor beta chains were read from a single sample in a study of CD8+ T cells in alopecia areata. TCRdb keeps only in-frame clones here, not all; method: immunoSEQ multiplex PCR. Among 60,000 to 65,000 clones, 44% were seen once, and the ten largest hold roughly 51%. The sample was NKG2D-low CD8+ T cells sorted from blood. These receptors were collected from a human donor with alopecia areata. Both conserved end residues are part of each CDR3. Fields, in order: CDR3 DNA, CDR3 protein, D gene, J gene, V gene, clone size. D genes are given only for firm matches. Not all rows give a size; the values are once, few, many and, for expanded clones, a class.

DNA: TGTGCTAGTGGTTGGGGGACCGTCAATGAGCAGTTCTTC; CDR3: CASGWGTVNEQFF; D: .; J: TRBJ2-1; V: TRBV12-5; size: .
DNA: TGTGCCAGCAGCTTAGCGGAAAGATACTCTGGGGCCAACGTCCTGACTTTC; CDR3: CASSLAERYSGANVLTF; D: .; J: TRBJ2-6; V: TRBV7-9; size: .
DNA: TGTGCCAGCAGTGGGAGGACGGACCTGGGGAACACTGAAGCTTTCTTT; CDR3: CASSGRTDLGNTEAFF; D: .; J: TRBJ1-1; V: TRBV25-1; size: .
DNA: TGTGCCTGGGGAGAGGGGGGCGGCACTGAAGCTTTCTTT; CDR3: CAWGEGGGTEAFF; D: .; J: TRBJ1-1; V: TRBV30; size: .
DNA: TGTGCCAGCAGCTTAGCCAGGCACTACGAGCAGTACTTC; CDR3: CASSLARHYEQYF; D: .; J: TRBJ2-7; V: TRBV7-7; size: .
DNA: TGCGCCAGCAGGGGCCGGGATGGGGCGGGAGGATCCGCGAATGAGCAGTTCTTC; CDR3: CASRGRDGAGGSANEQFF; D: TRBD2; J: TRBJ2-1; V: TRBV5-1; size: .
DNA: TGTGCCAGCAGCCTAATAGCGGCCTCCTACGAGCAGTACTTC; CDR3: CASSLIAASYEQYF; D: .; J: TRBJ2-7; V: TRBV4-2; size: .
DNA: TGCGCCAGCAGCTTGGGGCCGGGACAGGGTATGAATGAGCAGTTCTTC; CDR3: CASSLGPGQGMNEQFF; D: TRBD1; J: TRBJ2-1; V: TRBV5-1; size: .
DNA: TGTGCCGGCCAGGGGTTCTCCTATAATTCACCCCTCCACTTT; CDR3: CAGQGFSYNSPLHF; D: .; J: TRBJ1-6; V: TRBV6-4; size: .
DNA: TGTGCCAGCAGTGACGGTTCAGTAAATACGCAGTATTTT; CDR3: CASSDGSVNTQYF; D: .; J: TRBJ2-3; V: TRBV9; size: .
DNA: TGTGCCAGCAGTTTGAGTGCCCACTCCTACAATGAGCAGTTCTTC; CDR3: CASSLSAHSYNEQFF; D: .; J: TRBJ2-1; V: TRBV27; size: .
DNA: TGTGCCAGCAGTTTAACCAACAGGGGGTTATACTATGGCTACACCTTC; CDR3: CASSLTNRGLYYGYTF; D: TRBD1; J: TRBJ1-2; V: TRBV27; size: .
DNA: TGCAGCGTTGACAAAGGGGGCTATGGCTACACCTTC; CDR3: CSVDKGGYGYTF; D: .; J: TRBJ1-2; V: TRBV29-1; size: few
DNA: TGTGCCAGCAGTGGGTTTGAAGCTTTCTTT; CDR3: CASSGFEAFF; D: .; J: TRBJ1-1; V: TRBV2; size: .
DNA: TGTGCCACCAGCTCAAGATACCAGGGCATTCAGTACTTC; CDR3: CATSSRYQGIQYF; D: .; J: TRBJ2-4; V: TRBV15; size: .
DNA: TGCGCCAGCAGCTGGACAGGTCTCTCTGGGGCCAACGTCCTGACTTTC; CDR3: CASSWTGLSGANVLTF; D: TRBD1; J: TRBJ2-6; V: TRBV5-1; size: .
DNA: TGTGCCAGCAGCGGGGGACAGTCGGATGAGCAGTTCTTC; CDR3: CASSGGQSDEQFF; D: TRBD1; J: TRBJ2-1; V: TRBV9; size: .
DNA: TGTGCCAGCAGTTACTCGACTAGGAGTGCCGATGAGCAGTTCTTC; CDR3: CASSYSTRSADEQFF; D: .; J: TRBJ2-1; V: TRBV6-8; size: .
DNA: TGTGCCAGCAGCTCGGGACTAGCGGGTGAGCAGTTCTTC; CDR3: CASSSGLAGEQFF; D: TRBD2; J: TRBJ2-1; V: TRBV11-1; size: few
DNA: TGTGCCAGCAACAGGACAGGGGGGCCCGACGAGCAGTACTTC; CDR3: CASNRTGGPDEQYF; D: TRBD1; J: TRBJ2-7; V: TRBV2; size: .
DNA: TGTGCCAGCACTGGCCGGGGGACAGGGGGCACTGAAGCTTTCTTT; CDR3: CASTGRGTGGTEAFF; D: TRBD1; J: TRBJ1-1; V: TRBV27; size: .
DNA: TGTGCCTGGAGGGGCCCGGGACTGTCCTACGAGCAGTACTTC; CDR3: CAWRGPGLSYEQYF; D: .; J: TRBJ2-7; V: TRBV30; size: .
DNA: TGTGCCAGCAGCCCGAGGACTAGCGGCCACACAGATACGCAGTATTTT; CDR3: CASSPRTSGHTDTQYF; D: TRBD2; J: TRBJ2-3; V: TRBV7-6; size: .
DNA: TGTGCCAGCAGCTCGACAGGGTATAATGAGCAGTTCTTC; CDR3: CASSSTGYNEQFF; D: TRBD1; J: TRBJ2-1; V: TRBV7-9; size: .
DNA: TGCGCCAGCAGCCTCGCATCCCAATTCTACGAGCAGTACTTC; CDR3: CASSLASQFYEQYF; D: .; J: TRBJ2-7; V: TRBV4-1; size: .
DNA: TGTGCCAGCAGTTTATCCCCAGTGAGCCAGCTCAACGAGCAGTACTTC; CDR3: CASSLSPVSQLNEQYF; D: .; J: TRBJ2-7; V: TRBV27; size: .
DNA: TGCAGCGTCAGGGACGGGGTCGACTATGGCTACACCTTC; CDR3: CSVRDGVDYGYTF; D: .; J: TRBJ1-2; V: TRBV29-1; size: .
DNA: TGCAGCGTTACAGGGTCCGGGGAGCTGTTTTTT; CDR3: CSVTGSGELFF; D: .; J: TRBJ2-2; V: TRBV29-1; size: few
DNA: TGCAGCGTTGAAGGGGAGGGCCATAGCTATGGCTACACCTTC; CDR3: CSVEGEGHSYGYTF; D: .; J: TRBJ1-2; V: TRBV29-1; size: few
DNA: TGTGCCAGCAGCTTATTCCCCGGGACAGGGGGAGAGACCCAGTACTTC; CDR3: CASSLFPGTGGETQYF; D: TRBD1; J: TRBJ2-5; V: TRBV13; size: .
DNA: TGTGCCAGCAGCGTAGACAAGAGCGAGCAGTTCTTC; CDR3: CASSVDKSEQFF; D: .; J: TRBJ2-1; V: TRBV9; size: .